Following are 18 T cell receptor beta chains from one sample sequenced in a study of T cells after yellow fever vaccination (dated by TCRdb to the late 2010s). Taken with the paper, the label for treatment or condition translates to: live attenuated yellow fever vaccine strain. Library preparation used 5' RACE. Sequencing used an Illumina HiSeq 2500. The public reads were reanalyzed by TCRdb: fastp trimming at Q25, MiXCR alignment, in-frame beta chains only. Here each entry gathers all rows of one CDR3 protein and keeps the most common genes and DNA. Across this sample there are approximately 550,000 distinct CDR3 sequences, with about a fifth seen only once. Jointly, the top ten make up 14% of the sample. Sample: PBMCs, taken 15 days after the yellow fever booster vaccination. These receptors all stem from a young man who received the YFV17D yellow fever vaccine.

Written as DNA, the CDR3 is TGTGCCACTGGCGTAGCGGGGAATAATTCACCCCTCCACTTT. It encodes CATGVAGNNSPLHF. The rearrangement links TRBV10-3 to TRBJ1-6; unclear D gene. The V end was cut by 10 bases, the J end by 5 bases, with 15 bases between. CDR3 length: 14 residues. Germline CDR1 and CDR2: ENHRY and SYGVKD.

This clonotype came up a few times. V is TRBV5-1 and J is TRBJ2-5; tentative D call: TRBD2 (5 bases). Germline CDR1 and CDR2: SGHRS and YFSETQ. The CDR3 has 16 amino acids. The V and J ends lost 5 bases and 5 bases respectively, with 22 bases between them. CDR3 bases: TGCGCCAGCAGTACATTAACATTAACCTGGAGGGAGACCCAGTACTTC. This codes for CASSTLTLTWRETQYF.

In this sample, this clonotype turned up a few times. This chain connects TRBV20-1 to TRBJ2-7, with 7 bases matching TRBD1. J was trimmed by 3 bases and V by 4 bases; bases with no gene match: 18. The CDR3 length is 17 residues. Germline-derived CDR1 and CDR2 are DFQATT and SNEGSKA (reference sequence). The CDR3 protein is CSAITPRYRGLNYEQYF. The DNA for the CDR3 is TGCAGTGCTATTACTCCACGTTACAGGGGATTAAACTACGAGCAGTACTTC.

This clonotype was seen more than once but under ten times. V and J are TRBV10-3 and TRBJ2-7; TRBD1 agrees at 10 bases. Looked up from germline, CDR1 is ENHRY and CDR2 is SYGVKD. The CDR3 extends over 13 amino acids. CDR3 nucleotide sequence: TGTGCTAGCACCGGGACAGGGGCCTACGAGCAGTACTTC. This sequence encodes CASTGTGAYEQYF.

This clonotype turned up a few times. The chain uses TRBV5-1 and TRBJ1-1, with D perhaps TRBD1 (6 bases). The germline CDR1 and CDR2 sequences are SGHRS and YFSETQ. Trimming left V 4 bases short and J 3 bases short, with 13 bases between. This CDR3 comprises 14 residues. The CDR3 sequence: CASSPTGTDTEAFF. In DNA, the CDR3 is TGCGCCAGCAGCCCAACAGGGACGGACACTGAAGCTTTCTTT.

This clonotype was seen more than once but under ten times. The chain has TRBV3-1 and TRBJ2-1; 14 bases are a match to TRBD2. CDR1 and CDR2 from the germline V gene are LGHDT and YNNKEL (reference sequence). The CDR3 consists of 17 residues. V lost 5 bases to trimming and J lost 7 bases; unmatched junction nucleotides: 10. The CDR3 bases are TGTGCCAGCAGCACCGGGACTAGCGGGAGAATCAAAAATGAGCAGTTCTTC. Protein sequence: CASSTGTSGRIKNEQFF.

This clonotype was observed once. J is TRBJ2-1 and V is TRBV28; no clear D gene. Between the trimmed V and J ends, which lost 8 bases and 6 bases, there was a span of 11 bases. The germline gives CDR1 MDHEN, CDR2 SYDVKM. CDR3 size: 12 residues. The CDR3 DNA reads as TGTGCCAGCTTCGGACGGTCCAATGAGCAGTTCTTC. Translating gives CASFGRSNEQFF.

This clonotype was found a few times. This sequence joins TRBV27 and TRBJ2-7; 9 bases line up with TRBD1. V was pared by 5 bases and J by 3 bases, with 8 bases of the junction left unmatched. The CDR3 spans 15 residues. Germline CDR1 and CDR2: MNHEY and SMNVEV (reference sequence). Written as DNA, the CDR3 is TGTGCCAGCAGTGGGAACAGGGGGCTCGGCTACGAGCAGTACTTC. It codes for CASSGNRGLGYEQYF.

This clonotype was seen more than once but under ten times. The CDR3 reads CASSLSEVGQPQHF. The CDR3 nucleotides read TGTGCCAGCAGTTTGTCGGAAGTCGGTCAGCCCCAGCATTTT. The rearrangement uses TRBV12-3 or TRBV12-4 and TRBJ1-5; D not resolved. The CDR3 totals 14 residues. V was cut by 3 bases and J by 6 bases, with 12 bases left in between.

The chain recombines TRBV20-1 with TRBJ2-1; no reliable D call. The V gene's germline CDR1 is DFQATT and CDR2 SNEGSKA (reference sequence). The CDR3 spans 11 residues. Trimming removed 5 bases from V and 8 bases from J, with 10 bases in between. CDR3 loop: CSAFRRDEQFF. The CDR3 coding sequence is TGCAGTGCTTTCAGGCGCGATGAGCAGTTCTTC.

V gene TRBV2 combines with J gene TRBJ2-1, with a tentative D call TRBD2 (5 bases). This CDR3 is 15 amino acids long. Germline V gives CDR1 SNHLY, CDR2 FYNNEI. V dropped 4 bases and J dropped 1 base, with 11 bases sitting between them. CDR3 loop: CASSGGRGSYNEQFF. DNA for the CDR3: TGTGCCAGCAGTGGTGGGAGAGGGTCCTACAATGAGCAGTTCTTC.

The chain recombines TRBV5-6 with TRBJ1-1, with a possible D match to TRBD1 (6 bases). Germline-derived CDR1 and CDR2 are SGHDT and YYEEEE. Trimming stripped 3 bases from V and 4 bases from J, with 13 bases between. The CDR3 covers 14 residues. CDR3 nucleotides: TGTGCCAGCAGCTGGGAGGGACACCTCACTGAAGCTTTCTTT. Protein: CASSWEGHLTEAFF.

The J gene is TRBJ1-1, the V gene TRBV5-1; 11 bases map to TRBD1. The CDR3 spans 16 residues. The ends lost 4 bases at V and 5 bases at J; junction bases unmatched: 10. The germline gives CDR1 SGHRS, CDR2 YFSETQ. CDR3 in DNA: TGCGCCAGCAGCCTGGGACAGGGGGGAGGAACAACTGAAGCTTTCTTT. Its translation: CASSLGQGGGTTEAFF.

The chain is built from TRBV7-9 and TRBJ1-1; D is perhaps TRBD1 (6 bases). Trimming pared 7 bases from V and 1 base from J, leaving 16 bases between. Per germline, CDR1 SEHNR and CDR2 FQNEAQ (reference sequence). This CDR3 is 15 amino acids long. The CDR3 spells CASNADGGANTEAFF. CDR3 DNA: TGTGCCAGCAACGCCGATGGGGGGGCGAACACTGAAGCTTTCTTT.

The sample holds a few counts of this clonotype. The V gene is TRBV12-5, the J gene TRBJ2-5, with TRBD1 identical over 7 bases. The V gene's germline CDR1 is LGHNT and CDR2 FRNRAP. This CDR3 comprises 14 residues. The V gene end was trimmed by 6 bases and the J gene end by 2 bases; junction bases not matched to a gene: 6. The CDR3 nucleotides are TGTGCTAGTGGCCCGGGACAGCATCAAGAGACCCAGTACTTC. It translates to CASGPGQHQETQYF.

In its sample, this clonotype was seen a few times. The chain has TRBV19 and TRBJ2-7; 9 bases fit TRBD1. The CDR3 consists of 13 residues. V lost 9 bases and J lost 4; bases outside the gene matches: 7. Per the germline V gene, CDR1 is LNHDA and CDR2 is SQIVND (reference sequence). The CDR3 DNA sequence: TGTGCCAGCCGGGACAGGGCTAGTTACGAGCAGTACTTC. Protein product: CASRDRASYEQYF.

The table lists this clonotype with a few counts. The gene calls are TRBV29-1 and TRBJ2-2, with 7 nucleotides matching TRBD2. Germline V gene data show CDR1 as SQVTM and CDR2 as ANQGSEA. The CDR3 is 15 amino acids. V shed 3 bases and J 1 base; nucleotides not matched to a gene: 5. CDR3 sequence (DNA): TGCAGCGTTGATTCTAGCGGAGGGAACACCGGGGAGCTGTTTTTT. This translates into CSVDSSGGNTGELFF.

This clonotype was detected a few times. The J gene is TRBJ2-1, the V gene TRBV11-2; a weak D match, TRBD2 (6 bases). The CDR3 extends over 17 amino acids. The germline V gene encodes CDR1 SGHAT and CDR2 FQNNGV. V was cut by 4 bases and J by 4 bases, with 20 bases left in between. The CDR3 protein is CASSSNVVTRPYNEQFF. CDR3 DNA sequence: TGTGCCAGCAGCTCGAATGTTGTGACTAGGCCTTACAATGAGCAGTTCTTC.